These 3 T cell receptor beta chains originate from one sample sequenced in a study of somatic mutations in cytotoxic T cells in rheumatoid arthritis. The method was immunoSEQ multiplex PCR; TCRdb's version includes in-frame clones alone and lacks a portion of them. The data show about 6,400 clones, 70% to 80% seen once. The sample was CD8+ T cells sorted from blood. The receptors shown here come from a woman aged 50 to 65 in good health.

Note on this clone: At the DNA level, this CDR3 is encoded by other sequences in the same sample as well. The chain has TRBV28 and TRBJ2-7; a possible D gene is TRBD1 (6 bases). The V and J ends lost 3 bases and 3 bases respectively, with 15 bases between them. The CDR3 is 15 amino acids. CDR1 MDHEN and CDR2 SYDVKM come from the germline V gene. The CDR3 sequence: CASSFTGTVYYEQYF. The DNA of the CDR3 is TGTGCCAGCAGTTTCACAGGGACCGTTTACTACGAGCAGTACTTC.

The V call is TRBV5-1, the J call TRBJ2-7, with 8 nucleotides matching TRBD2. J was trimmed by 6 bases and V by 3 bases; bases with no gene match: 2. The germline V gene encodes CDR1 SGHRS and CDR2 YFSETQ. CDR3 length: 12 residues. In DNA form, the CDR3 reads TGCGCCAGCAGCTCCGGGGGGGCCGAGCAGTACTTC. Amino acid sequence: CASSSGGAEQYF.

This chain links TRBV4-2 with TRBJ1-5; 10 bases line up with TRBD1. This CDR3 spans 19 amino acids. The V and J ends lost 5 bases and 3 bases, in that order; junction bases with no gene match: 16. From germline, CDR1 is LGHNA and CDR2 YNFKEQ. CDR3 in DNA: TGTGCCAGCAGCTCACCTCCCGGGACAGGGGTTATTTACAATCAGCCCCAGCATTTT. The encoded protein is CASSSPPGTGVIYNQPQHF.